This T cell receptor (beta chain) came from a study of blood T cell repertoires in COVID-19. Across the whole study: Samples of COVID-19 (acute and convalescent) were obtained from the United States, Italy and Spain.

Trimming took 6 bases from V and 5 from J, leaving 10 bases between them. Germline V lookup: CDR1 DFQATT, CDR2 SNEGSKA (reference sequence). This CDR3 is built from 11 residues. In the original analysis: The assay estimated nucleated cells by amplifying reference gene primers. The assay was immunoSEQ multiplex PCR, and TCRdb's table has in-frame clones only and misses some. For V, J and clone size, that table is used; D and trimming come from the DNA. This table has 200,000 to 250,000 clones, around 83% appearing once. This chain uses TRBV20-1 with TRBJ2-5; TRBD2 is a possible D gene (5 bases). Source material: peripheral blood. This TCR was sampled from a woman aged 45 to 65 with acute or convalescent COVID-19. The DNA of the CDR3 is TGCAGTGCAGCGGTGGCCGAGACCCAGTACTTC. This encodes CSAAVAETQYF.